The present entry profiles one TCR beta chain with its context. Its antigen is unidentified. Deletions cut 0 bases from V and 4 bases from J, with 6 bases between. The CDR3 runs 13 residues. From germline, CDR1 is ENHRY and CDR2 SYGVKD. This specimen comes from a study of response to subunit inactivated influenza vaccine. General study points: The authors proposed limited new T cell recruitment per seasonal influenza vaccination.

Via MiXCR, TCRdb re-called the RT-PCR reads, giving one row per CDR3 protein. The sample records around 790,000 distinct CDR3 sequences, 20% to 25% being singletons. The sequencing here drew on PBMCs from blood, taken more than 4 days after vaccination. This clonotype originated in a man aged 50 or older who received an inactivated influenza vaccine. This chain connects TRBV10-3 to TRBJ2-5; D is unresolved. CDR3 in amino acids: CAISESTRETQYF. CDR3 in DNA: TGTGCCATCAGTGAGTCGACACGAGAGACCCAGTACTTC.